This is a list of T cell receptor beta chains from one sample in a study of cytomegalovirus exposure and HLA in healthy donors. Using immunoSEQ multiplex PCR, the repertoire was profiled, and TCRdb retains in-frame clones only, with some absent. Of some 70,000 clones listed, 68% were seen once; the top ten hold about 10%. What was sequenced was PBMCs. These receptors were collected from a woman aged 25 to 45 in good health and CMV-seronegative. The CDR3 runs from the conserved cysteine through the conserved F or W. A D gene is named only where the DNA matches it firmly. Size values are once, few and many counts, or a class for expanded clones, and some rows have none.

abundance,j_gene,d_gene,v_gene,CDR3aa,CDR3nt
few,TRBJ2-5,.,TRBV7-9,CASSLGGGTAQETQYF,TGTGCCAGCAGCTTAGGAGGGGGGACAGCACAAGAGACCCAGTACTTC
.,TRBJ1-6,TRBD1,TRBV10-2,CASSPPEYGGTGYNSPLHF,TGCGCCAGCAGTCCCCCGGAGTATGGGGGGACAGGGTATAACTCACCCCTCCACTTT
few,TRBJ1-1,TRBD1,TRBV29-1,CSAVDREAFF,TGCAGCGCTGTCGACAGGGAGGCTTTCTTT
.,TRBJ1-1,TRBD1,TRBV2,CATSLGTGNTEAFF,TGTGCCACATCTCTAGGGACAGGGAACACTGAAGCTTTCTTT
.,TRBJ2-5,.,TRBV4-2,CASSQDGGRQQETQYF,TGTGCCAGCAGCCAAGATGGGGGGAGGCAACAGGAGACCCAGTACTTC
.,TRBJ2-5,.,TRBV5-4,CASSPRTVRETQYF,TGTGCCAGCAGCCCTAGGACTGTCAGAGAGACCCAGTACTTC
.,TRBJ1-3,.,TRBV9,CASSVGGNSGNTIYF,TGTGCCAGCAGCGTCGGCGGCAACTCTGGAAACACCATATATTTT
.,TRBJ1-1,.,TRBV18,CASSPDSGGTEAFF,TGTGCCAGCTCGCCTGACAGCGGGGGAACTGAAGCTTTCTTT
.,TRBJ2-5,.,TRBV7-9,CASSLVGRETQYF,TGTGCCAGCAGCTTAGTGGGCAGAGAGACCCAGTACTTC
.,TRBJ2-1,TRBD1,TRBV18,CASSPWDRVQFF,TGTGCCAGCTCACCCTGGGACAGGGTGCAGTTCTTC
.,TRBJ2-5,.,TRBV25-1,CASSQGVWDQYF,TGTGCCAGCAGTCAAGGGGTGTGGGACCAGTACTTC
.,TRBJ2-1,.,TRBV25-1,CASSDSGDADNEQFF,TGTGCCAGCAGTGATTCAGGGGATGCGGACAATGAGCAGTTCTTC
.,TRBJ2-3,.,TRBV18,CASSEQGFADTQYF,TGTGCCAGCTCAGAACAGGGTTTTGCAGATACGCAGTATTTT
few,TRBJ1-5,.,TRBV21-1,CASSKRTVSNQPQHF,TGTGCCAGCAGCAAACGGACAGTGAGCAATCAGCCCCAGCATTTT
.,TRBJ2-7,.,TRBV7-6,CASSLESWGRNPTYEQYF,TGTGCCAGCAGCTTAGAAAGTTGGGGCCGGAACCCTACCTACGAGCAGTACTTC
few,TRBJ2-3,TRBD1,TRBV6-4,CASSVGTGTDTQYF,TGTGCCAGCAGTGTGGGGACAGGCACAGATACGCAGTATTTT
.,TRBJ1-5,.,TRBV30,CAWSKSGAGAGSNQPQHF,TGTGCCTGGAGTAAGTCGGGGGCGGGGGCGGGGAGCAATCAGCCCCAGCATTTT
.,TRBJ1-4,.,TRBV2,CASSQMIATNEKLFF,TGTGCCAGCAGTCAGATGATTGCAACTAATGAAAAACTGTTTTTT